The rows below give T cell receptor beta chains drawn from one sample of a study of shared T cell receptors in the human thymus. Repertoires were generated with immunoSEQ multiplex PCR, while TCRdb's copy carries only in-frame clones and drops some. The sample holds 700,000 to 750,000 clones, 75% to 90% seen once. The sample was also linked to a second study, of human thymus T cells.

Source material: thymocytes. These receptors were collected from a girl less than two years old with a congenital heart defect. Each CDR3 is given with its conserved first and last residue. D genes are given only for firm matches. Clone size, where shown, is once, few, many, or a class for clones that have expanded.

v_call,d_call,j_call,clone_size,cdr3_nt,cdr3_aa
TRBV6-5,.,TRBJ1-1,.,TGTGCCAGCACCAAGGGGGTGGCCACTGAAGCTTTCTTT,CASTKGVATEAFF
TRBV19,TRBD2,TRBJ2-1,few,TGTGCCAGTAGTACGCCCGGGACTAGCGGGGGGGCCGACAATGAGCAGTTCTTC,CASSTPGTSGGADNEQFF
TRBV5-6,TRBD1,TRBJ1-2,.,TGTGCCAGCAGCCCCAAGGGTACCAGGACAGGGGTCTATGGCTACACCTTC,CASSPKGTRTGVYGYTF
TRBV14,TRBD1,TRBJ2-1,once,TGTGCCAGCAGCCCTCAGACAGGGGATGTGAACAATGAGCAGTTCTTC,CASSPQTGDVNNEQFF
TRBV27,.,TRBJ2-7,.,TGTGCCAGCAGTTTTGGAGGACCCCATTTGATAACCTACGAGCAGTACTTC,CASSFGGPHLITYEQYF
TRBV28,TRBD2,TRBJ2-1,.,TGTGCCAGCAGGACCGGGACTAGCGGTTCCAATGAGCAGTTCTTC,CASRTGTSGSNEQFF
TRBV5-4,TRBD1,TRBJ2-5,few,TGTGCCAGCAGCTTACAGGGGTTCCAAGAGACCCAGTACTTC,CASSLQGFQETQYF
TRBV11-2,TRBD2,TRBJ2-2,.,TGTGCCAGCAGGCAAAGGGGTGGGACTATACACACCGGGGAGCTGTTTTTT,CASRQRGGTIHTGELFF
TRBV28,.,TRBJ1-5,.,TGTGCCAGCAGTACTCCACCCGCGGGTAAGGCGAGTCAGCCCCAGCATTTT,CASSTPPAGKASQPQHF
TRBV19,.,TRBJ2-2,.,TGTGCCAGTAGTATAGAAAAGATAACAGGGACCCTGGACACCGGGGAGCTGTTTTTT,CASSIEKITGTLDTGELFF
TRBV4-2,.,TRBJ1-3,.,TGTGCCAGCAGCCAACCGGGACAAATTGAGCGAGGCTCCTGGGTGGGCTACCATCGAAACACCATATATTTT,CASSQPGQIERGSWVGYHRNTIYF
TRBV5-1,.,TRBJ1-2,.,TGCGCCAGCAGACATACTGGGGAGGGGCGATATGGCTACACCTTC,CASRHTGEGRYGYTF
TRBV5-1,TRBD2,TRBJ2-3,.,TGCGCCAGCAGCGGCGGGACTAGCGGTTACACAGATACGCAGTATTTT,CASSGGTSGYTDTQYF
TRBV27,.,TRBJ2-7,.,TGTGCCAGCAGTGCCCAACGAGGGGACAAGAGCGAAGTCTCTACTGCCTACGAGCAGTACTTC,CASSAQRGDKSEVSTAYEQYF
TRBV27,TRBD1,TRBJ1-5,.,TGTGCCAGCAGTCCTTACCCGACAGGGCGGAATCAGCCCCAGCATTTT,CASSPYPTGRNQPQHF
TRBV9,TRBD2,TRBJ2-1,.,TGTGCCAGCAGCGCAGCGGGGTCCCCCTACAATGAGCAGTTCTTC,CASSAAGSPYNEQFF
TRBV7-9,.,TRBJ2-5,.,TGTGCCAGCAGCTTCAAGGGTGCGCGGGGGACCCAGTACTTC,CASSFKGARGTQYF
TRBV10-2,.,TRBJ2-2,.,TGCGCCAGCAGCCTCTTCTCGGGCAGGGACACCGGGGAGCTGTTTTTT,CASSLFSGRDTGELFF
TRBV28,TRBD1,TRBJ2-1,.,TGTGCCAGCAGGACAGGGGGCCCGGACAATGAGCAGTTCTTC,CASRTGGPDNEQFF
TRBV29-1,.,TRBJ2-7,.,TGCAGCGTTGAAGCCGGGACACTTTACGAGCAGTACTTC,CSVEAGTLYEQYF
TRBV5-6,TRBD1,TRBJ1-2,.,TGTGCCAGCAGCTTGGGGGTCACGGACAGGGAGAAGGGCTATGGCTACACCTTC,CASSLGVTDREKGYGYTF
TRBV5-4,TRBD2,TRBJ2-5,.,TGTGCCAGCAGCTTGGCACCCCGGCGGGGGATACAAGAGACCCAGTACTTC,CASSLAPRRGIQETQYF
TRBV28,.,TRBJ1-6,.,TGTGCCAGCAGTTTATGGCAGGGCCGGGTTGCACCCCTCCACTTT,CASSLWQGRVAPLHF
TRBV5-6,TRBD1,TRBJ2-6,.,TGTGCCAGCAGCTTTCTGGGGACAGGGGTTATCTCTGGGGCCAACGTCCTGACTTTC,CASSFLGTGVISGANVLTF
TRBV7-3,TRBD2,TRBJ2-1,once,TGTGCCAGCAGCTTAAGCGGACAGGCGGGGGGGTATGGGCAGTTCTTC,CASSLSGQAGGYGQFF
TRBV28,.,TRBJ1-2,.,TGTGCCAGCAGTTTTCCGGGACTCGAAGTCGGAGGCTACACCTTC,CASSFPGLEVGGYTF
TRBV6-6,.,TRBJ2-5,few,TGTGCCAGCAGTACCTTGAGACAGGCGCTTGACACCCAGTACTTC,CASSTLRQALDTQYF
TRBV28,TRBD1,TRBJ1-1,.,TGTGCCAGCAGTTCGACACAGGGGGTTAGCACTGAAGCTTTCTTT,CASSSTQGVSTEAFF
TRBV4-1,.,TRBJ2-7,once,TGCGCCAGCAGCCAAGTCTCGGAGGGCGAGCAGTACTTC,CASSQVSEGEQYF
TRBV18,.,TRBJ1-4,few,TGTGCCAGCTCACCGCGGGCAACTAATGAAAAACTGTTTTTT,CASSPRATNEKLFF
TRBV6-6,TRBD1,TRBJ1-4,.,TGTGCCAGCAGTTACTCGACGGGACAGGGGCCGTTGCTGTTTTTT,CASSYSTGQGPLLFF
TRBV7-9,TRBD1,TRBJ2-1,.,TGTGCCAGCAGCCCCCGGGACAGCTCCTACAATGAGCAGTTCTTC,CASSPRDSSYNEQFF
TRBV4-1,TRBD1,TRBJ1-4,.,TGCGCCAGCAGCCCACCGACAGGGATCGGGTTTGGGGAAAAACTGTTTTTT,CASSPPTGIGFGEKLFF
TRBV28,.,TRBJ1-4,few,TGTGCCAGCAGCCCCCCGGGGGTAGATAATGAAAAACTGTTTTTT,CASSPPGVDNEKLFF
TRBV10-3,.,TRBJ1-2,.,TGTGCCACAAGGACTAGCCTAAACTATGGCTACACCTTC,CATRTSLNYGYTF
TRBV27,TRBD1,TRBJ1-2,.,TGTGCCAGCAGTCATACGGACAGGGGCCCAAGATATGGCTACACCTTC,CASSHTDRGPRYGYTF
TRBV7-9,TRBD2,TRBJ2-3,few,TGTGCCAGCAGCTTCTCCAGGACTAGCGGGGGGTGGGATACGCAGTATTTT,CASSFSRTSGGWDTQYF
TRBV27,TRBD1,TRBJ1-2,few,TGTGCCAGCAGTTTAATCTTTGGGGGCCACCGGACAGGGGGAGGTAATGGCTACACCTTC,CASSLIFGGHRTGGGNGYTF
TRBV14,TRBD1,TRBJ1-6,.,TGTGCCAGCAGCCAACGGGACAGGGGAAGTCATAATTCACCCCTCCACTTT,CASSQRDRGSHNSPLHF
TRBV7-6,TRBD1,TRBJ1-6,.,TGTGCCAGCAGCTTAATTCCGGGACAGGGGAATTCACCCCTCCACTTT,CASSLIPGQGNSPLHF
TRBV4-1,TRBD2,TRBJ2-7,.,TGCGCCAGCAGCCAAGAGGCGCGGGGGAGCTCCTACGAGCAGTACTTC,CASSQEARGSSYEQYF
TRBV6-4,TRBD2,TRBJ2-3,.,TGTGCCAGCAGTGACTCACGGGAGGCGAGCACAGATACGCAGTATTTT,CASSDSREASTDTQYF
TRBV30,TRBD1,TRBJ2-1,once,TGTGCCTGGAGTGTAGTGGTGACAGGGTTAACTTCCAATGAGCAGTTCTTC,CAWSVVVTGLTSNEQFF
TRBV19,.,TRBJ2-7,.,TGTGCCAGTAGTATTTTCTACCCGGACTACCGGGACAGCCCCGAACCTCCCTACGAGCAGTACTTC,CASSIFYPDYRDSPEPPYEQYF
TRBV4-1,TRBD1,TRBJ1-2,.,TGCGCCAGCAGCCAAGCTCCGGGACAGGGGGCCACTAACTATGGCTACACCTTC,CASSQAPGQGATNYGYTF
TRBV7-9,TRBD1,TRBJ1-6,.,TGTGCCAGCAGCGCCCCGGGACAGGGGGCATATTCACCCCTCCACTTT,CASSAPGQGAYSPLHF
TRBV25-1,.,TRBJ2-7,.,TGTGCCAGCAGTGAATTAGGGGGGGGCGGCGAGCAGTACTTC,CASSELGGGGEQYF
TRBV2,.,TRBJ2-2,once,TGTGCCAGCAGTGAATCTCCCACCGGGGAGCTGTTTTTT,CASSESPTGELFF
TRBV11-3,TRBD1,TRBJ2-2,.,TGTGCCAGCAGCTTAGGGAATGAAGGGGGCATCGGGGAGCTGTTTTTT,CASSLGNEGGIGELFF
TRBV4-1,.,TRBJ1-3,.,TGCGCCAGCAGCCAAGATCCCCCAGGGTCGCTCTCTGGAAACACCATATATTTT,CASSQDPPGSLSGNTIYF
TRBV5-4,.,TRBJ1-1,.,TGTGCCAGCAGCTTCAGGGGAGGGCCTGAAGCTTTCTTT,CASSFRGGPEAFF
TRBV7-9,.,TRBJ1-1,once,TGTGCCAGCAGCTTAGAAGAGCGAATGGACACTGAAGCTTTCTTT,CASSLEERMDTEAFF
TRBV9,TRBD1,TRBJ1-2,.,TGTGCCAGCAGCCCCCAATTTCCGGGGACAGCCTATGGCTACACCTTC,CASSPQFPGTAYGYTF